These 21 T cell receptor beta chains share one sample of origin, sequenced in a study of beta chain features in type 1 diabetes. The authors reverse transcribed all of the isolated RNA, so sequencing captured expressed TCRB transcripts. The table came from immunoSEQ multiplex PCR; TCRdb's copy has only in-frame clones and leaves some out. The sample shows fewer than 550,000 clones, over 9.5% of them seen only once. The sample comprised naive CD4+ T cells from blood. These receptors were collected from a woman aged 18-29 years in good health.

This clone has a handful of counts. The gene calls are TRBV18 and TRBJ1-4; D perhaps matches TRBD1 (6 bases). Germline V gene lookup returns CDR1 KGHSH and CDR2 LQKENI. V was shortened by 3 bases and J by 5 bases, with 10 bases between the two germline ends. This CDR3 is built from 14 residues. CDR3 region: CASSPYRDNEKLFF. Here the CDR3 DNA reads TGTGCCAGCTCACCCTACAGGGACAATGAAAAACTGTTTTTT.

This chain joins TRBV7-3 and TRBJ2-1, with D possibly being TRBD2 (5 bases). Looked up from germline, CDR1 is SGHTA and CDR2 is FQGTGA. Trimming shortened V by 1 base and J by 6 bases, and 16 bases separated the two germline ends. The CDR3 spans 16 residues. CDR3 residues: CASSLMAGRRGNEQFF. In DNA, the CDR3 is TGTGCCAGCAGCTTAATGGCGGGCCGCCGCGGCAATGAGCAGTTCTTC.

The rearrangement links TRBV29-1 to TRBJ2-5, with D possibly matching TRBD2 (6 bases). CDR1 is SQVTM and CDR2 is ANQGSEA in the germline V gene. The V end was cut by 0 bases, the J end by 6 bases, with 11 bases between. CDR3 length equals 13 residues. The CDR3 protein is CSVEDHRGKTQYF. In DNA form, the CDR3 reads TGCAGCGTTGAAGATCATCGGGGGAAGACCCAGTACTTC. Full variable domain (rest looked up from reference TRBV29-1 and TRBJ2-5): SAVISQKPSRDICQRGTSLTIQCQVDSQVTMMFWYRQQPGQSLTLIATANQGSEATYESGFVIDKFPISRPNLTFSTLTVSNMSPEDSSIYLCSVEDHRGKTQYFGPGTRLLVL.

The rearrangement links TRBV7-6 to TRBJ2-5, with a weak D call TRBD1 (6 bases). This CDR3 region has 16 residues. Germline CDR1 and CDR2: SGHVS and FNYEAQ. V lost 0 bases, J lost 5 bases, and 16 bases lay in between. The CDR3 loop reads CASSLAQGIYGETQYF. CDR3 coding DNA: TGTGCCAGCAGCTTAGCGCAGGGGATTTATGGGGAGACCCAGTACTTC.

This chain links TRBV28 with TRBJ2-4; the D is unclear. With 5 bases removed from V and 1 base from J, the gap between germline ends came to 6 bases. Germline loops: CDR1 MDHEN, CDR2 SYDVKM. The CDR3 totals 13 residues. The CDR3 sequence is CASSITAKNIQYF. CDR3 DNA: TGTGCCAGCAGTATTACGGCCAAAAACATTCAGTACTTC.

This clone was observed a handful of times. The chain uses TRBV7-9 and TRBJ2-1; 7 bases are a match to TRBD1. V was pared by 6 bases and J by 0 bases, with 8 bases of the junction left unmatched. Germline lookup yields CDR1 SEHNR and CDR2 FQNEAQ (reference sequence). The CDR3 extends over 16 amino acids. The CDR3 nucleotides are TGTGCCAGCAGGAGACAGGGAGTGGGCTCCTACAATGAGCAGTTCTTC. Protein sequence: CASRRQGVGSYNEQFF.

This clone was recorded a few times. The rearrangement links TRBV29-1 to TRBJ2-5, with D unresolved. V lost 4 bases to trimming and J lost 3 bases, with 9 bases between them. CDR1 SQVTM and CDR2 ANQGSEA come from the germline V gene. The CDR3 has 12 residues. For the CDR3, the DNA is TGCAGCGTTGGTGTTAGGGAAGAGACCCAGTACTTC. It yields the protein CSVGVREETQYF.

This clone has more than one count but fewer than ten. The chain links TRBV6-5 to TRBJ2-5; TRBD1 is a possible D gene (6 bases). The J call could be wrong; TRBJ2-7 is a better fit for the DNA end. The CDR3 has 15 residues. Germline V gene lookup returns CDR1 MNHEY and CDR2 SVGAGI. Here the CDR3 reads CASSLTGILSYEQYF. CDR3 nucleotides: TGTGCCAGCAGCCTCACAGGGATTTTGTCCTACGAGCAGTACTTC.

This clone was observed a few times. This CDR3 reads CASSFTRDNPGELFF. In nucleotides, the CDR3 is TGTGCCAGCAGCTTTACAAGGGACAACCCCGGGGAGCTGTTTTTT. The chain has TRBV7-8 and TRBJ2-2; the D gene is possibly TRBD1 (6 bases). Germline V gene lookup returns CDR1 SGHVS and CDR2 FQNEAQ. Trimming pared 3 bases from V and 6 bases from J, leaving 14 bases between. The CDR3 contains 15 residues.

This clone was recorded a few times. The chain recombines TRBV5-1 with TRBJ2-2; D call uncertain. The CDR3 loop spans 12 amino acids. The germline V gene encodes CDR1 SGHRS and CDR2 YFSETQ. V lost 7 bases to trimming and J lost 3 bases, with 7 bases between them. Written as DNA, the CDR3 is TGCGCCAGCCGCCGAGACACCGGGGAGCTGTTTTTT. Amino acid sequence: CASRRDTGELFF.

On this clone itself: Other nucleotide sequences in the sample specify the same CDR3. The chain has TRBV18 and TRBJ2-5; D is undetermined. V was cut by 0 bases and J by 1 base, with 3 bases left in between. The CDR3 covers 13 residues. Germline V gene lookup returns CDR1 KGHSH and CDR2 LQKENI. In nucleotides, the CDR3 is TGTGCCAGCTCACCACCCGGCCAAGAGACCCAGTACTTC. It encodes CASSPPGQETQYF.

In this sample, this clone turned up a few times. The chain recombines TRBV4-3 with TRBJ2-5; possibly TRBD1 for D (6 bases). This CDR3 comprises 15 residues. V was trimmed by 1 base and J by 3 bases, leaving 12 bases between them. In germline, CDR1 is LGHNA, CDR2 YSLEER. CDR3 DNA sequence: TGCGCCAGCAGCCAAGCAGGGGCCGAGGAAGAGACCCAGTACTTC. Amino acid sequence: CASSQAGAEEETQYF.

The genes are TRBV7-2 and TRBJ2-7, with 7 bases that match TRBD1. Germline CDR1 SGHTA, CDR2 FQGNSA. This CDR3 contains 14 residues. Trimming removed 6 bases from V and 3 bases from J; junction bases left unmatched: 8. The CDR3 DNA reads TGTGCCAGCAGTCCACACTACAGGGGCTACGAGCAGTACGTC. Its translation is CASSPHYRGYEQYV.

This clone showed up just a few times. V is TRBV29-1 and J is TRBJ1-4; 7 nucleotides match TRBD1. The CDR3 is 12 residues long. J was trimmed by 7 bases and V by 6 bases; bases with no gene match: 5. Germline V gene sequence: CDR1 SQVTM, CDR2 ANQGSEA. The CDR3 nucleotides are TGCAGCGTACAGGGACAGACTGAAAAACTGTTTTTT. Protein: CSVQGQTEKLFF.

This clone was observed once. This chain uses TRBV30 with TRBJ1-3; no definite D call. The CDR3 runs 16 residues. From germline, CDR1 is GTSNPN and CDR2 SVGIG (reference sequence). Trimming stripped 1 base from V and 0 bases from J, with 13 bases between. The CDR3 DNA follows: TGTGCCTGGAGTGGTAGCCGCGGAACCTCTGGAAACACCATATATTTT. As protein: CAWSGSRGTSGNTIYF.

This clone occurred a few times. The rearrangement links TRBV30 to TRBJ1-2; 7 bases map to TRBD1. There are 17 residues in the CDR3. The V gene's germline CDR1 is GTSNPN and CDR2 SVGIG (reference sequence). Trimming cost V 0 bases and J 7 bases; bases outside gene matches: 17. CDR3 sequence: CAWSVLRGRILGRGYTF. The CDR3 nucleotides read TGTGCCTGGAGTGTATTGAGGGGGCGCATACTCGGACGTGGCTACACCTTC.

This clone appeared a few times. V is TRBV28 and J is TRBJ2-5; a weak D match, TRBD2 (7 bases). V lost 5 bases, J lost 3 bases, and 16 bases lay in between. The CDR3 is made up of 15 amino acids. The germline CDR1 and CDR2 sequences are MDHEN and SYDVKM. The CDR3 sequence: CASSALGGAKETQYF. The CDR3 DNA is TGTGCCAGCAGTGCATTAGGGGGGGCCAAAGAGACCCAGTACTTC.

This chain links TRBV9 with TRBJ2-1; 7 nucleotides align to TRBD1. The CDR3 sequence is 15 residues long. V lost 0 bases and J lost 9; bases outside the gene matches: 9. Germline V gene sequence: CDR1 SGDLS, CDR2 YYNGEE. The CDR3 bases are TGTGCCAGCAGCGTAGAGGACAGGACCCCCAGTGAGCAGTTCTTC. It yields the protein CASSVEDRTPSEQFF.

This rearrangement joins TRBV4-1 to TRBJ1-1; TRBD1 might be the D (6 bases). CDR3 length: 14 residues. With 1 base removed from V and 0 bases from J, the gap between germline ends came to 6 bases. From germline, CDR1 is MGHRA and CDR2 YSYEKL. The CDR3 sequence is CASSQGQVNTEAFF. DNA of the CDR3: TGCGCCAGCAGCCAAGGACAGGTGAACACTGAAGCTTTCTTT.

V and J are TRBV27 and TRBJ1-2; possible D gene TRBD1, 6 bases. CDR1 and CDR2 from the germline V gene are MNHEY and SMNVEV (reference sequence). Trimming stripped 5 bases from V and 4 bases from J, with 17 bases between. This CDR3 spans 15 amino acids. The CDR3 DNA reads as TGTGCCAGCAGTGCCCCAGGGACAAAGATCTATGGCTACACCTTC. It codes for CASSAPGTKIYGYTF.

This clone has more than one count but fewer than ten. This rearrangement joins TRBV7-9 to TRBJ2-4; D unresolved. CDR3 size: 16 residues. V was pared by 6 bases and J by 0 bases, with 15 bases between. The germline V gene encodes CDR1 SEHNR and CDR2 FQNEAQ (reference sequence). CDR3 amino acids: CASRTSRAIAKNIQYF. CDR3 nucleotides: TGTGCCAGCAGGACGTCTAGGGCCATAGCCAAAAACATTCAGTACTTC.